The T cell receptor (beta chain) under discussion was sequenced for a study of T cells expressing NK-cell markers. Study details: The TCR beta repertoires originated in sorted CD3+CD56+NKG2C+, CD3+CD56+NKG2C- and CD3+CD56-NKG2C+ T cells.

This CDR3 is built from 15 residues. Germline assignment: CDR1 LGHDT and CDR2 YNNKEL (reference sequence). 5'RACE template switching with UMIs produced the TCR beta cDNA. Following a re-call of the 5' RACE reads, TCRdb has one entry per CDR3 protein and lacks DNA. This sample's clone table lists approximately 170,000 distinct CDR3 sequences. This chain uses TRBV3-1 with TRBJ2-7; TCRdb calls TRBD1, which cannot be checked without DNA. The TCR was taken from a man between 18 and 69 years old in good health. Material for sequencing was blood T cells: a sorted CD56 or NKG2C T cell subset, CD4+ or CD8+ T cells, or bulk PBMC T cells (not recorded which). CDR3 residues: CASSQVPRGIYEQYF.